The sample holds a few counts of the clone carrying this T cell receptor beta chain. Its target is not known. This CDR3 contains 13 residues. V was shortened by 0 bases and J by 7 bases, with 9 bases between the two germline ends. In germline, CDR1 is LGHNA, CDR2 YNFKEQ. The data were obtained in a study of cytomegalovirus exposure and HLA in healthy donors. Study conclusions and caveats: In vitro assays verified that a few CMV-associated chains recognized CMV antigens specifically.

PCR amplification relied on 60 Vbeta primers (plus 13 Jbeta primers). Produced via immunoSEQ multiplex PCR; TCRdb's table is partial and in-frame only. The sample has roughly 100,000 clones, more than 70% seen once. The V gene is TRBV4-2, the J gene TRBJ1-1; D ambiguous. Sequencing was performed on PBMCs. This sequence was found in a man younger than 45 in good health and CMV-seronegative. As DNA, the CDR3 is TGTGCCAGCAGCCAAGATCGGTTCCTTGAAGCTTTCTTT. Its protein product is CASSQDRFLEAFF.